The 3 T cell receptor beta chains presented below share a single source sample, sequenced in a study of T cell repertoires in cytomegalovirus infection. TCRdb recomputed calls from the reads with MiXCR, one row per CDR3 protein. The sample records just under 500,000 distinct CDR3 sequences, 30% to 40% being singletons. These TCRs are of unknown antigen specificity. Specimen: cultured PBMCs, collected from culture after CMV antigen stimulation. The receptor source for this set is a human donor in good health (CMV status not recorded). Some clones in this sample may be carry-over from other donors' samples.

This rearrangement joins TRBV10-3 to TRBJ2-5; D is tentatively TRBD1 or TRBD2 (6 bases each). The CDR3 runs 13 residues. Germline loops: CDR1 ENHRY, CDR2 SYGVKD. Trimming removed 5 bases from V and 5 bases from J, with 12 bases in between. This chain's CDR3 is CAISNGGRETQYF. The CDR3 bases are TGTGCCATCAGTAACGGGGGCCGTGAGACCCAGTACTTC.

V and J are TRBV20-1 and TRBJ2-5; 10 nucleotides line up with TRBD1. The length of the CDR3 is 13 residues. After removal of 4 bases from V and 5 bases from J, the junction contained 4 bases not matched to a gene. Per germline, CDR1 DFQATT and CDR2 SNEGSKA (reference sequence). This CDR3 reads CSATDRGRETQYF. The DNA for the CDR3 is TGCAGTGCTACAGACAGGGGGCGGGAGACCCAGTACTTC.

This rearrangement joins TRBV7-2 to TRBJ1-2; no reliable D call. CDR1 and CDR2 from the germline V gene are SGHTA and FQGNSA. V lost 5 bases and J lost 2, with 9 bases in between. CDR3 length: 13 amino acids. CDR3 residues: CASSRTLNYGYTF. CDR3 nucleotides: TGTGCCAGCAGCCGGACCCTAAACTATGGCTACACCTTC.